This T cell receptor (beta chain) was obtained from a study of blood T cell repertoires in COVID-19. Study-wide context: The analysed material was cDNA or gDNA that came from T cells, B-cell-depleted T cells, or PBMCs.

The V gene lost 0 bases and the J gene lost 5 bases, with 11 bases spanning the gap. CDR1 and CDR2 from the germline V gene are SGHRS and YFSETQ. The length of the CDR3 is 14 residues. Repertoires were generated with immunoSEQ multiplex PCR, while TCRdb's copy carries only in-frame clones and drops some. The sample shows 200,000 or so clones, more than 80% of them seen only once. Sequencing used PBMCs or T cells enriched from blood (not recorded which). This sequence originates from a woman aged 18-35 years in a cohort exposed to, infected with or recovered from COVID-19 (not recorded which). The chain employs TRBV5-1 and TRBJ1-1, with no clear D. The CDR3 DNA follows: TGCGCCAGCAGCTTGGACGGCAGAGGGACTGAAGCTTTCTTT. This gives the protein CASSLDGRGTEAFF.